This TCR beta chain is from a study of cytomegalovirus exposure and HLA in healthy donors. Study-wide points: Investigators reported 150 to 200 TCR beta chains as tied to cytomegalovirus. In a later analysis, the majority of CMV-associated beta chains seemingly showed HLA restriction. DRB1 showed the most TCR associations and HLA-C the fewest in a later analysis, as rates varied by HLA locus.

Comment on this clone: Its target is not known.

PCR amplification relied on 60 Vbeta primers (plus 13 Jbeta primers). Using immunoSEQ multiplex PCR, the repertoire was profiled, and TCRdb retains in-frame clones only, with some absent. The table lists 95,000 to 110,000 clones, less than 80% of them singletons. Germline V CDR1 and CDR2: MGHRA, YSYEKL. The CDR3 is made up of 16 amino acids. The ends lost 1 base at V and 4 bases at J; junction bases unmatched: 7. The source is a man in his thirties or forties in good health and CMV-seronegative. V usage is TRBV4-1 and J usage is TRBJ2-7; 10 nucleotides align to TRBD2. The sequenced material came from PBMCs. Here the CDR3 DNA reads TGCGCCAGCAGCCAAGTTCGGCTAGCGGGAGTTTACGAGCAGTACTTC. Protein product: CASSQVRLAGVYEQYF.